This T cell receptor (beta chain) was observed in a study of blood T cell repertoires in COVID-19. Study details: The United States, Italy and Spain supplied acute and convalescent COVID-19 samples. The cDNA or gDNA used as material had been derived from T cells, B-cell-depleted T cells, or PBMCs.

Here immunoSEQ multiplex PCR was the method, and the copy in TCRdb shows in-frame clones only, minus some. In the table there are over 50,000 clones, roughly nine tenths of which are singletons. The germline CDR1 and CDR2 sequences are SGHNT and YENEEA. After removal of 4 bases from V and 0 bases from J, the junction contained 5 bases not matched to a gene. This CDR3 has 15 amino acids. This TCR derives from a woman in her fifties or sixties with active or convalescent COVID-19. Specimen: peripheral blood. The gene calls are TRBV11-3 and TRBJ2-5; 7 bases fit TRBD1. The CDR3 loop is CASSSGTAYQETQYF. The CDR3 nucleotides are TGTGCCAGCAGCTCCGGGACAGCTTACCAAGAGACCCAGTACTTC. Full variable domain (rest looked up from reference TRBV11-3 and TRBJ2-5): EAGVVQSPRYKIIEKKQPVAFWCNPISGHNTLYWYLQNLGQGPELLIRYENEEAVDDSQLPKDRFSAERLKGVDSTLKIQPAELGDSAVYLCASSSGTAYQETQYFGPGTRLLVL.